A single sample gave rise to the 14 T cell receptor beta chains below, sequenced in a study of naive and memory T cell subsets. The beta constant-region primer was an equimolar mix of two oligonucleotides covering TRBC1 and TRBC2. A single record per CDR3 protein comes from TCRdb applying MiXCR to the UMI-ligation and nested PCR reads. In the table there are some 4,500 distinct CDR3 sequences, approximately 7.5% of which are singletons. Sample: CD4+ TEMRA cells from blood. Subset reported: effector memory re-expressing CD45RA, CD45RA+ CD27-. These receptors originate from a human donor in good health.

This clonotype was counted at least ten times. The V and J genes are TRBV6-2 or TRBV6-3 and TRBJ2-1; 7 bases agree with TRBD1. Germline V CDR1 and CDR2: MNHEY, SVGEGT. J lost 4 bases, V lost 6 bases, and 6 bases had no gene match. CDR3 length: 14 residues. The CDR3 DNA is TGTGCCAGCAGCCCGACAGGGAGATACAATGAGCAGTTCTTC. It is translated as CASSPTGRYNEQFF.

This clonotype was counted a few times. V is TRBV5-1 and J is TRBJ2-1, with 8 bases that match TRBD2. This CDR3 is 16 amino acids long. Germline V gene data show CDR1 as SGHRS and CDR2 as YFSETQ. The trim removed 0 bases at V and 10 bases at J, leaving 12 bases unmatched. The CDR3 loop reads CASSLARTSGGEEQFF. The CDR3 DNA reads TGCGCCAGCAGCTTGGCCCGAACTAGCGGAGGCGAGGAGCAGTTCTTC.

This clonotype was seen a few times. The chain has TRBV19 and TRBJ2-3, with D unresolved. Trimming took 5 bases from V and 2 from J, leaving 8 bases between them. CDR1 is LNHDA, CDR2 SQIVND, per germline (reference sequence). The CDR3 is 13 amino acids. CDR3 protein: CASSPGHTDTQYF. The CDR3 coding sequence is TGTGCCAGTAGTCCCGGTCACACAGATACGCAGTATTTT.

There are many counts of this clonotype. The V gene is TRBV20-1, the J gene TRBJ2-3; 9 bases match TRBD2. Trimming removed 6 bases from V and 1 base from J; junction bases left unmatched: 2. The CDR3 has 13 amino acids. Per germline, CDR1 DFQATT and CDR2 SNEGSKA (reference sequence). CDR3 sequence (DNA): TGCAGTGCACGGACTAGCGGCACAGATACGCAGTATTTT. Translating gives CSARTSGTDTQYF.

This clonotype was seen repeatedly, ten times or more. The chain uses TRBV20-1 and TRBJ2-1, with no clear D. The CDR3 runs to 14 residues. Germline CDR1 is DFQATT and CDR2 is SNEGSKA (reference sequence). V was trimmed by 2 bases and J by 2 bases, leaving 10 bases between them. This CDR3 is CSARQLGPYNEQFF. For the CDR3, the DNA is TGCAGTGCTAGACAGCTTGGCCCCTACAATGAGCAGTTCTTC.

This chain links TRBV13 with TRBJ2-7, with 10 bases aligning to TRBD1. Germline V gene sequence: CDR1 PRHDT, CDR2 FYEKMQ (reference sequence). After removal of 5 bases from V and 5 bases from J, the junction contained 9 bases not matched to a gene. The CDR3 has 15 residues. The CDR3 is CASSTYGTGANEQYF. Written as DNA, the CDR3 is TGTGCCAGCAGCACGTACGGGACAGGGGCCAACGAGCAGTACTTC.

This clonotype turned up a few times. The V call is TRBV19, the J call TRBJ1-5; a possible D gene is TRBD1 (6 bases). The germline CDR1 and CDR2 sequences are LNHDA and SQIVND (reference sequence). The CDR3 spans 14 residues. Trimming took off 5 bases at V and 8 bases at J, with 16 bases between the two ends. CDR3 nucleotides: TGTGCCAGTAGTCCCCCGACGGGGGGCGAGCCCCAGCATTTT. Its protein product is CASSPPTGGEPQHF.

This clonotype came up many times. The chain links TRBV7-9 to TRBJ1-5, with a possible D match to TRBD1 (5 bases). Per germline, CDR1 SEHNR and CDR2 FQNEAQ (reference sequence). Trimming pared 10 bases from V and 2 bases from J, leaving 12 bases between. The CDR3 is 13 amino acids. This CDR3 reads CAKTGRGNQPQHF. As DNA, the CDR3 is TGTGCCAAGACGGGACGGGGCAATCAGCCCCAGCATTTT. The whole variable domain, filled in from reference TRBV7-9 and TRBJ1-5, reads DTGVSQNPRHKITKRGQNVTFRCDPISEHNRLYWYRQTLGQGPEFLTYFQNEAQLEKSRLLSDRFSAERPKGSFSTLEIQRTEQGDSAMYLCAKTGRGNQPQHFGDGTRLSIL.

This clonotype was observed a handful of times. The J gene is TRBJ1-1, the V gene TRBV30; no firm D call. CDR3 length: 13 residues. Germline CDR1 reads GTSNPN; CDR2 reads SVGIG (reference sequence). V shed 4 bases and J shed 3 bases, with 12 bases lying between them. CDR3 nucleotides: TGTGCCTGGATTCGGGTCTTGTACACTGAAGCTTTCTTT. Encoded protein: CAWIRVLYTEAFF.

This clonotype was seen many times. The rearrangement links TRBV5-8 to TRBJ1-5, with D possibly matching TRBD1 (6 bases). Trimming left V 5 bases short and J 0 bases short, with 18 bases between. Germline CDR1 is SGHTS and CDR2 is YDEGEE. The CDR3 has 17 amino acids. CDR3: CASRPDTRTDSNQPQHF. The DNA for the CDR3 is TGTGCCAGCAGACCGGATACAAGGACAGATAGCAATCAGCCCCAGCATTTT.

This clonotype has a count of ten or more. CDR3 sequence (DNA): TGTGCCAGTCAAGACAGGACATCTGGAAACACCATATATTTT. Its translation is CASQDRTSGNTIYF. The chain joins TRBV12-3 or TRBV12-4 to TRBJ1-3; D might be TRBD1 (6 bases). The CDR3 covers 14 residues. V lost 9 bases, J lost 1 base, and 13 bases lay in between.

This clonotype has at least ten counts. The chain carries TRBV28 and TRBJ1-1; D remains ambiguous. The CDR3 covers 17 residues. V was cut by 3 bases and J by 0 bases, with 17 bases left in between. Germline V gene data show CDR1 as MDHEN and CDR2 as SYDVKM. The CDR3 loop is CASSFSRFGGLNTEAFF. The CDR3 DNA is TGTGCCAGCAGTTTTTCCCGCTTCGGAGGGCTGAACACTGAAGCTTTCTTT. The full variable domain, with the rest looked up from reference TRBV28 and TRBJ1-1, is DVKVTQSSRYLVKRTGEKVFLECVQDMDHENMFWYRQDPGLGLRLIYFSYDVKMKEKGDIPEGYSVSREKKERFSLILESASTNQTSMYLCASSFSRFGGLNTEAFFGQGTRLTVV.

This clonotype was seen ten or more times. The chain links TRBV19 to TRBJ1-5; 9 bases match TRBD1. This CDR3 is 15 amino acids long. V trimming: 3 bases; J trimming: 3 bases; junction bases outside the gene matches: 3. The germline V gene encodes CDR1 LNHDA and CDR2 SQIVND (reference sequence). CDR3 in DNA: TGTGCCAGTAGTATGCGGGACAGGGTCAATCAGCCCCAGCATTTT. Its translation: CASSMRDRVNQPQHF.

The table lists this clonotype with many counts. This chain joins TRBV12-3 or TRBV12-4 and TRBJ1-2; no definite D call. There are 16 residues in the CDR3. The ends were cut back, 6 bases at V and 5 bases at J, with 22 bases in the middle. The CDR3 loop reads CASSPRTEPLGYGYTF. The CDR3 DNA is TGTGCCAGCAGCCCCCGGACCGAACCCCTGGGGTATGGCTACACCTTC.